A few counts support the clone carrying this TCR beta chain. Trimming took off 0 bases at V and 12 bases at J, with 12 bases between the two ends. Germline V CDR1 and CDR2: MNHEY, SVGAGI. The CDR3 spans 13 residues. Study processing details: Cell counts per sample came from amplifying reference gene primers. The repertoire was sequenced with immunoSEQ multiplex PCR; TCRdb's copy has only in-frame clones and lacks some. V and J calls plus clone size are reproduced from that table; the DNA served to infer D and trimming. The sample has roughly 160,000 clones; about 86% are singletons. This entry comes from a study of blood T cell repertoires in COVID-19. Across the study: Samples representing acute and convalescent COVID-19 were sourced from the United States, Italy and Spain.

V is TRBV6-5 and J is TRBJ2-1; tentatively, D is TRBD1 (5 bases). The sequence derives from an older woman who had recovered from COVID-19. Sequences were obtained from peripheral blood. The CDR3 nucleotides are TGTGCCAGCAGTTACTCGACCATGGGGCGGCAGTTCTTC. As protein: CASSYSTMGRQFF.